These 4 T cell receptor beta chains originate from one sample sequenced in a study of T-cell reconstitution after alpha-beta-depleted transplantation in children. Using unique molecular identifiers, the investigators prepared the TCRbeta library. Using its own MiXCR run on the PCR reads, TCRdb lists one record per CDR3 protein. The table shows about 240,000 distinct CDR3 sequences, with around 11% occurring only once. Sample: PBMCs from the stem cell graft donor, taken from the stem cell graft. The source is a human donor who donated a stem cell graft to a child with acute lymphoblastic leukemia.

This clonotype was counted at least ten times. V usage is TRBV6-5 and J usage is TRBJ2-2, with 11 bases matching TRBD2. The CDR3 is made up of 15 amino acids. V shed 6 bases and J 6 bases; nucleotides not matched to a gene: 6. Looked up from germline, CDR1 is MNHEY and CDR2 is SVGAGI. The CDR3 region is CASRALAGASGELFF. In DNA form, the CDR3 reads TGTGCCAGCAGGGCACTAGCGGGAGCGTCCGGGGAGCTGTTTTTT.

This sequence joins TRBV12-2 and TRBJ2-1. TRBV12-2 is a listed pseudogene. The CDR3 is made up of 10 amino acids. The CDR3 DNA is TGTGCAAGTCGCTTCTATGAGCAGTTCTTC. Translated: CASRFYEQFF.

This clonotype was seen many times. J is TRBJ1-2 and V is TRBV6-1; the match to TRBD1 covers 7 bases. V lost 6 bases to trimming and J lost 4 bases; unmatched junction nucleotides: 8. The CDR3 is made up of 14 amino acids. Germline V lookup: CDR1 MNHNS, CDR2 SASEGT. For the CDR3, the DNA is TGTGCCAGCAGCCTCGACAGGGCAGGCTATGGCTACACCTTC. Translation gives CASSLDRAGYGYTF.

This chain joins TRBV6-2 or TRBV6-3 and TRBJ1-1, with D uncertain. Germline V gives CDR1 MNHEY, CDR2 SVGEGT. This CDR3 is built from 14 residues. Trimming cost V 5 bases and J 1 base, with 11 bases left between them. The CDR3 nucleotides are TGTGCCAGCAGTATTTCGGCAGGGAACACTGAAGCTTTCTTT. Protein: CASSISAGNTEAFF.